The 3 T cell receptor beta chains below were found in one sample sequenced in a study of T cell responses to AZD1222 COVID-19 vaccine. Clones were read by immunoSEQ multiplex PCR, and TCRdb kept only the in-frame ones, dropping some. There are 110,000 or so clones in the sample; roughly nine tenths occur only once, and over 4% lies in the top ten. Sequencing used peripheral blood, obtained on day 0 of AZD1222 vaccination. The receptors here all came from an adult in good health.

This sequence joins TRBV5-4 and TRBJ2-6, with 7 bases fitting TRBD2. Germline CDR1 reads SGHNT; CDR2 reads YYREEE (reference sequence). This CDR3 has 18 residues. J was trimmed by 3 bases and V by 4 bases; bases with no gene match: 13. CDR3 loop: CASSPRLPGGFGANVLTF. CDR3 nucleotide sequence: TGTGCCAGCAGCCCTCGACTACCGGGAGGTTTTGGGGCCAACGTCCTGACTTTC.

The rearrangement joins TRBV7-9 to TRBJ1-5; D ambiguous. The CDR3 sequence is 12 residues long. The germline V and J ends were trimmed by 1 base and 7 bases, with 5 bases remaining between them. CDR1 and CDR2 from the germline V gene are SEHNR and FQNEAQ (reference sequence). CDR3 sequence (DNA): TGTGCCAGCAGCTTAGAGGGACAGCCCCAGCATTTT. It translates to CASSLEGQPQHF.

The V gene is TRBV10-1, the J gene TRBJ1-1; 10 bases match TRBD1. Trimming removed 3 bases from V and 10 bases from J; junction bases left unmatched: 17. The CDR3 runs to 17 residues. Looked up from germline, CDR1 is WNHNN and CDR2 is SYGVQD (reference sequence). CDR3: CASSDSRRGTGAPGAFF. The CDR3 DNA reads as TGCGCCAGCAGTGACTCAAGACGAGGGACAGGGGCCCCAGGAGCTTTCTTT.